Below, 9 T cell receptor beta chains from the same sample are listed, as sequenced in a study of cytomegalovirus exposure and HLA in healthy donors. A multiplex PCR was run with 60 Vbeta primers and 13 Jbeta primers. Clones were read by immunoSEQ multiplex PCR, and TCRdb kept only the in-frame ones, dropping some. The sample yields roughly 180,000 clones, about 83% seen once. Specimen: PBMCs. Receptors originate from a female donor in good health and CMV-seronegative.

This clone appeared a few times. The rearrangement links TRBV9 to TRBJ2-1; 13 nucleotides line up with TRBD2. The CDR3 loop spans 16 amino acids. With V trimmed by 2 bases and J by 2 bases, 1 base remained unmatched. Per germline, CDR1 SGDLS and CDR2 YYNGEE. Written as DNA, the CDR3 is TGTGCCAGCAGCGTGGGACTAGCGGGGCCCTACAATGAGCAGTTCTTC. Encoded protein: CASSVGLAGPYNEQFF.

The chain employs TRBV15 and TRBJ2-4; D gene unclear. This CDR3 region has 13 residues. Between the trimmed V and J ends, which lost 8 bases and 0 bases, there was a span of 8 bases. Per germline, CDR1 LNHNV and CDR2 YYDKDF (reference sequence). CDR3 in amino acids: CATRDLAKNIQYF. Written as DNA, the CDR3 is TGTGCCACCCGAGATCTAGCCAAAAACATTCAGTACTTC.

This clone was picked up one time. CDR3 in DNA: TGCGCCAGCAGCGATGAGACAGGGACTTTCTCCTACGAGCAGTACTTC. Its translation: CASSDETGTFSYEQYF. The gene calls are TRBV5-1 and TRBJ2-7; D is possibly TRBD1 (7 bases). V lost 4 bases and J lost 0, with 17 bases in between. Germline V gene data show CDR1 as SGHRS and CDR2 as YFSETQ. The CDR3 runs to 16 residues.

This rearrangement joins TRBV6-5 to TRBJ2-1, with TRBD2 as a possible D gene (6 bases). Trimming removed 6 bases at V and 8 bases at J, with 14 bases between. Germline lookup yields CDR1 MNHEY and CDR2 SVGAGI. This CDR3 contains 13 residues. For the CDR3, the DNA is TGTGCCAGCAGCCACCCAGGGAGGCATGAGCAGTTCTTC. Protein sequence: CASSHPGRHEQFF.

This chain uses TRBV15 with TRBJ2-5, with D maybe TRBD2 (6 bases). From germline, CDR1 is LNHNV and CDR2 YYDKDF (reference sequence). Trimming stripped 0 bases from V and 5 bases from J, with 13 bases between. The CDR3 length is 15 residues. The CDR3 coding sequence is TGTGCCACCAGCAGAGATCGGGAGTCCTGGGAGACCCAGTACTTC. It encodes CATSRDRESWETQYF.

This clone appeared a single time. The gene calls are TRBV19 and TRBJ1-5; 8 bases match TRBD1. V trimming: 0 bases; J trimming: 6 bases; junction bases outside the gene matches: 1. Germline values: CDR1 LNHDA, CDR2 SQIVND (reference sequence). The CDR3 runs 14 residues. The CDR3 reads CASSIDQGAQPQHF. The CDR3 nucleotides read TGTGCCAGTAGTATAGATCAGGGGGCTCAGCCCCAGCATTTT.

The chain is built from TRBV29-1 and TRBJ2-7; D might be TRBD2 (6 bases). Looked up from germline, CDR1 is SQVTM and CDR2 is ANQGSEA. This CDR3 region has 14 residues. V lost 6 bases and J 0 bases, leaving 15 bases between the germline ends. Here the CDR3 reads CSVTQGRGSYEQYF. DNA of the CDR3: TGCAGCGTCACCCAAGGGCGGGGCTCCTACGAGCAGTACTTC.

The chain combines TRBV2 with TRBJ1-1, with 11 bases matching TRBD1. Trimming removed 5 bases from V and 10 bases from J; junction bases left unmatched: 9. The CDR3 is 14 amino acids. Germline V gene data show CDR1 as SNHLY and CDR2 as FYNNEI. CDR3 coding DNA: TGTGCCAGCAGTTCCAGGACAGGGGGCGCTGCAGCTTTCTTT. Its translation: CASSSRTGGAAAFF.

The chain employs TRBV18 and TRBJ2-1, with 8 nucleotides matching TRBD1. Germline V gene data show CDR1 as KGHSH and CDR2 as LQKENI. The length of the CDR3 is 13 residues. V was clipped by 4 bases and J by 10 bases; unmatched bases: 6. The CDR3 DNA is TGTGCCAGCTCACAGGACAGGGAGGCCGAGCAGTTCTTC. Its protein product is CASSQDREAEQFF. The whole variable domain, filled in from reference TRBV18 and TRBJ2-1, reads NAGVMQNPRHLVRRRGQEARLRCSPMKGHSHVYWYRQLPEEGLKFMVYLQKENIIDESGMPKERFSAEFPKEGPSILRIQQVVRGDSAAYFCASSQDREAEQFFGPGTRLTVL.